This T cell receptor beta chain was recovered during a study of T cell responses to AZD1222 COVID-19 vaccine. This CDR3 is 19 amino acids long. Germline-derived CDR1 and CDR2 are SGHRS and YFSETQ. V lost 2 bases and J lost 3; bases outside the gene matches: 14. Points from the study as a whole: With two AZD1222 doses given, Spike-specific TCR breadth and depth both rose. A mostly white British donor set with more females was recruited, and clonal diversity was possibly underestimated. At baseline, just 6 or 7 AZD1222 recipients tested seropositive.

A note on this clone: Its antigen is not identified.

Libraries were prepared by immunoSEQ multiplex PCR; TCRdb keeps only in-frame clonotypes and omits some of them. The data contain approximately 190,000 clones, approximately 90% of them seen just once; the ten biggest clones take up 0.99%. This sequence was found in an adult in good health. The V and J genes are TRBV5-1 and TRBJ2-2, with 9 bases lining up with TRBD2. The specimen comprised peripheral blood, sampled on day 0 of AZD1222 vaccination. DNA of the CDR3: TGCGCCAGCAGCTTTTGGGGCATTAGCGGGAGCGGTGACACCGGGGAGCTGTTTTTT. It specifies CASSFWGISGSGDTGELFF.